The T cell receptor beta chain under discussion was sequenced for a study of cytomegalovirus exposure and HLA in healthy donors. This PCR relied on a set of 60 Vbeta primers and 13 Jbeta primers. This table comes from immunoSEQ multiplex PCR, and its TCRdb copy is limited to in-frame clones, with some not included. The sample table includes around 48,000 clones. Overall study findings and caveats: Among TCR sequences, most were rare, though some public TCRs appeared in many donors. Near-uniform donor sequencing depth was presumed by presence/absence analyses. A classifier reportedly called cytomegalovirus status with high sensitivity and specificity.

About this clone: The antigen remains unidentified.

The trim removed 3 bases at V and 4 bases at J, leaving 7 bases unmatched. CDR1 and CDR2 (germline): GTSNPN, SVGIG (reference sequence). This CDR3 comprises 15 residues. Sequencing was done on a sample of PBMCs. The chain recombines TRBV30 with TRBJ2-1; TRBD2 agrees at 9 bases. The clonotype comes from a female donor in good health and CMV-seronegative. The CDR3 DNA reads TGTGCCTGGAGGGACTTGCTAGCGGGGTACAATGAGCAGTTCTTC. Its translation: CAWRDLLAGYNEQFF.